Below, 18 T cell receptor beta chains from the same sample are listed, as sequenced in a study of beta chain features in type 1 diabetes. All of the isolated RNA was reverse transcribed, so expressed TCRB transcripts were sequenced. Profiling relied on immunoSEQ multiplex PCR, and the TCRdb table lists in-frame clones only, not all of them. The data hold 200,000 to 250,000 clones, with over 8.5% observed a single time. The sequenced material came from naive CD4+ T cells from blood. The receptors shown here come from a woman younger than 35 in good health.

Only a few counts were recorded for this clone. This rearrangement joins TRBV7-3 to TRBJ1-1; D not certain. Trimming left V 2 bases short and J 1 base short, with 11 bases between. The CDR3 totals 15 residues. The germline CDR1 and CDR2 sequences are SGHTA and FQGTGA. The CDR3 DNA sequence: TGTGCCAGCAGCTTAGTAGGCGGGGAGAACACTGAAGCTTTCTTT. Translating gives CASSLVGGENTEAFF.

The CDR3 loop reads CAWSVLGQSYEQYF. The CDR3 nucleotides read TGTGCCTGGAGTGTACTAGGACAGTCCTACGAGCAGTACTTC. The chain joins TRBV30 to TRBJ2-7; tentatively, D is TRBD1 (6 bases). Per germline, CDR1 GTSNPN and CDR2 SVGIG (reference sequence). CDR3 length: 14 amino acids. Trimming stripped 0 bases from V and 1 base from J, with 10 bases between.

This clone was seen a handful of times. The chain links TRBV15 to TRBJ2-7; possibly TRBD2 for D (7 bases). The CDR3 runs to 19 residues. V lost 0 bases and J lost 2, with 23 bases in between. Germline CDR1 is LNHNV and CDR2 is YYDKDF (reference sequence). The CDR3 DNA is TGTGCCACCAGCAGAGATCTAATAAGGGGGGGTTTGGGCACCTACGAGCAGTACTTC. This translates into CATSRDLIRGGLGTYEQYF.

V usage is TRBV11-2 and J usage is TRBJ2-3, with a possible D match to TRBD2 (5 bases). The CDR3 extends over 15 amino acids. The V gene's germline CDR1 is SGHAT and CDR2 FQNNGV. With 0 bases removed from V and 0 bases from J, the gap between germline ends came to 7 bases. The CDR3 reads CASSLDRGSTDTQYF. The DNA for the CDR3 is TGTGCCAGCAGCTTAGATCGAGGGAGCACAGATACGCAGTATTTT. Full variable domain (remainder filled in from reference TRBV11-2 and TRBJ2-3): EAGVAQSPRYKIIEKRQSVAFWCNPISGHATLYWYQQILGQGPKLLIQFQNNGVVDDSQLPKDRFSAERLKGVDSTLKIQPAKLEDSAVYLCASSLDRGSTDTQYFGPGTRLTVL.

CDR3 in DNA: TGTGCCAGCAGCTTAGATCTCCGGGGGACCACTGAAGCTTTCTTT. Its translation is CASSLDLRGTTEAFF. The chain has TRBV11-2 and TRBJ1-1; D perhaps matches TRBD1 (5 bases). From germline, CDR1 is SGHAT and CDR2 FQNNGV. CDR3 size: 15 residues. V lost 0 bases to trimming and J lost 4 bases, with 12 bases between them.

The genes are TRBV19 and TRBJ2-7; D gene unclear. CDR3 size: 13 residues. Germline V gene sequence: CDR1 LNHDA, CDR2 SQIVND (reference sequence). V dropped 8 bases and J dropped 1 base, with 12 bases sitting between them. CDR3 sequence reads: CASRPGQSYEQYF. The CDR3 nucleotides are TGTGCCAGTCGACCGGGTCAGTCCTACGAGCAGTACTTC.

A note on this clone: One end of the junction varies from germline; a read error may be responsible. The rearrangement links TRBV4-2 to TRBJ2-7, with D maybe TRBD2 (5 bases). This CDR3 spans 15 amino acids. From germline, CDR1 is LGHNA and CDR2 YNFKEQ. CDR3 DNA: TGTGCCAGCAGCCAAATAAATACCCGTAGCGACGAGCAGTGCTTC. Amino acid sequence: CASSQINTRSDEQCF.

Only a few counts were recorded for this clone. The chain carries TRBV10-2 and TRBJ2-5; 9 bases line up with TRBD2. J gave up 2 bases and V 3 bases, and 13 bases lay outside the gene matches. Germline loops: CDR1 WSHSY, CDR2 SAAADI. The CDR3 has 18 residues. The CDR3 sequence: CASSDRRLAGRKQETQYF. The CDR3 coding sequence is TGCGCCAGCAGTGATAGGCGGCTAGCGGGGAGGAAACAAGAGACCCAGTACTTC.

The chain is built from TRBV25-1 and TRBJ2-7, with D unclear. Trimming left V 8 bases short and J 2 bases short, with 10 bases between. The V gene's germline CDR1 is MGHDK and CDR2 SYGVNS. CDR3 length equals 12 residues. The CDR3 is CASAGSAYEQYF. The CDR3 DNA reads as TGTGCCAGCGCCGGGTCCGCCTACGAGCAGTACTTC.

The chain employs TRBV5-1 and TRBJ1-1; 7 nucleotides line up with TRBD1. V lost 0 bases and J lost 6; bases outside the gene matches: 5. Looked up from germline, CDR1 is SGHRS and CDR2 is YFSETQ. The CDR3 totals 14 residues. The CDR3 sequence: CASSLVGRGAEAFF. The CDR3 nucleotides are TGCGCCAGCAGCTTGGTTGGCAGGGGGGCTGAAGCTTTCTTT.

This clone was detected only a few times. V gene TRBV11-2 combines with J gene TRBJ2-7; possibly TRBD1 for D (5 bases). The germline gives CDR1 SGHAT, CDR2 FQNNGV. The CDR3 sequence is 13 residues long. The V end was cut by 4 bases, the J end by 7 bases, with 14 bases between. DNA for the CDR3: TGTGCCAGCAGCTCGGTCCAGGGTGTAGAGCAGTACTTC. Translated, it gives CASSSVQGVEQYF.

The genes are TRBV5-4 and TRBJ1-5; D might be TRBD1 (5 bases). Looked up from germline, CDR1 is SGHNT and CDR2 is YYREEE (reference sequence). The CDR3 sequence is 15 residues long. V was cut by 0 bases and J by 7 bases, with 14 bases left in between. CDR3: CASSLGGDRKQPQHF. The DNA for the CDR3 is TGTGCCAGCAGCTTGGGCGGGGACCGTAAACAGCCCCAGCATTTT.

V gene TRBV29-1 combines with J gene TRBJ1-2; the match to TRBD1 covers 7 bases. V gave up 5 bases and J gave up 7 bases; unmatched junction bases: 13. The CDR3 sequence is 14 residues long. The germline V gene has CDR1 SQVTM and CDR2 ANQGSEA. The CDR3 nucleotides read TGCAGCGTTCGACTGGCCAGACAGGGACTTGGCTACACCTTC. Its protein product is CSVRLARQGLGYTF.

This clone came up a few times. The chain recombines TRBV5-1 with TRBJ1-1; D is uncertain. Germline V lookup: CDR1 SGHRS, CDR2 YFSETQ. This CDR3 contains 14 residues. The V end was cut by 7 bases, the J end by 0 bases, with 13 bases between. The CDR3 reads CASGLERMNTEAFF. The CDR3 bases are TGCGCCAGCGGACTGGAGCGGATGAACACTGAAGCTTTCTTT. Full variable domain (remainder filled in from reference TRBV5-1 and TRBJ1-1): KAGVTQTPRYLIKTRGQQVTLSCSPISGHRSVSWYQQTPGQGLQFLFEYFSETQRNKGNFPGRFSGRQFSNSRSEMNVSTLELGDSALYLCASGLERMNTEAFFGQGTRLTVV.

The chain joins TRBV7-9 to TRBJ2-5; a weak D match, TRBD2 (5 bases). This CDR3 spans 14 amino acids. V was cut by 7 bases and J by 6 bases, with 18 bases left in between. Germline V gene lookup returns CDR1 SEHNR and CDR2 FQNEAQ (reference sequence). As DNA, the CDR3 is TGTGCCAGCAAGGGCAGTGGGGAGTGGCAGACCCAGTACTTC. Protein product: CASKGSGEWQTQYF.

This clone was observed a few times. The DNA of the CDR3 is TGTGCCAGCAGCCCCCTAACAGGGCTGAACACTGAAGCTTTCTTT. This codes for CASSPLTGLNTEAFF. The gene calls are TRBV14 and TRBJ1-1, with D tentatively TRBD1 (6 bases). This CDR3 is built from 15 residues. Germline V lookup: CDR1 SGHDN, CDR2 FVKESK. Trimming removed 4 bases at V and 0 bases at J, with 12 bases between.

V gene TRBV5-4 combines with J gene TRBJ2-5, with D hard to call. The CDR3 has 14 amino acids. V gave up 1 base and J gave up 1 base, with 8 bases separating them. Germline CDR1 is SGHNT and CDR2 is YYREEE (reference sequence). The CDR3 coding sequence is TGTGCCAGCAGCTTGCCCGCCAGCCAAGAGACCCAGTACTTC. Translation: CASSLPASQETQYF.

The genes are TRBV30 and TRBJ2-1; the match to TRBD2 covers 9 bases. The CDR3 runs 17 residues. The trim removed 2 bases at V and 7 bases at J, leaving 15 bases unmatched. The V gene's germline CDR1 is GTSNPN and CDR2 SVGIG (reference sequence). The CDR3 nucleotides read TGTGCCTGGAGTTCAGAACGGACTAGCGCCTCAAGGAATGAGCAGTTCTTC. Protein product: CAWSSERTSASRNEQFF. The full variable domain, in which reference TRBV30 and TRBJ2-1 provide the parts outside the CDR3, is SQTIHQWPATLVQPVGSPLSLECTVEGTSNPNLYWYRQAAGRGLQLLFYSVGIGQISSEVPQNLSASRPQDRQFILSSKKLLLSDSGFYLCAWSSERTSASRNEQFFGPGTRLTVL.